This is a list of T cell receptor beta chains from one sample in a study of blood T cell repertoires in COVID-19. Assay used: immunoSEQ multiplex PCR; TCRdb lists only in-frame clones, some missing. The sample contains under 200,000 clones, approximately 80% of which appear only once. The sequencing input was peripheral blood. The source is a woman in her 70s with COVID-19, enrolled during active disease. CDR3s include the opening cysteine and the closing phenylalanine or tryptophan. A D gene is named only where the DNA matches it firmly. Clone size is shown for a subset of rows, as once, few, many or a class of expanded clone.

V	J	D	size	DNA	CDR3
TRBV11-2	TRBJ1-1	TRBD1	-	TGTGCCAGCAGTTCACAGGGGTTTGGCACTGAAGCTTTCTTT	CASSSQGFGTEAFF
TRBV6-5	TRBJ2-1	-	-	TGTGCCAGCAGTTACTCCGCCTCAGCGGCCTACAATGAGCAGTTCTTC	CASSYSASAAYNEQFF
TRBV5-6	TRBJ1-1	TRBD1	-	TGTGCCAGCAGCCGCGGGACAGCGAACACTGAAGCTTTCTTT	CASSRGTANTEAFF
TRBV29-1	TRBJ2-6	-	-	TGCAGCGCTGGAGGGGCAAGGGACTCTGGGGCCAACGTCCTGACTTTC	CSAGGARDSGANVLTF
TRBV7-2	TRBJ2-5	-	-	TGTGCCAGCAGCTTGGGGGGAACGGAGACCCAGTACTTC	CASSLGGTETQYF
TRBV29-1	TRBJ1-3	-	-	TGCAGCGTTCTGCTTGAGCTAAACACCATATATTTT	CSVLLELNTIYF
TRBV2	TRBJ2-7	TRBD1	-	TGTGCCAGCAGTCGGGACAGCTTCTACGAGCAGTACTTC	CASSRDSFYEQYF
TRBV5-6	TRBJ1-2	TRBD1	few	TGTGCCAGCAGCCCCGGGACAGTCTATGGCTACACCTTC	CASSPGTVYGYTF
TRBV11-2	TRBJ2-3	TRBD1	-	TGTGCCAGCAGCTTAGGGGGGACAGGGATAAGTACAGATACGCAGTATTTT	CASSLGGTGISTDTQYF
TRBV11-2	TRBJ2-1	-	-	TGTGCCAGCAGCCCCAGGAAGGCTCTATCCTACAATGAGCAGTTCTTC	CASSPRKALSYNEQFF
TRBV7-9	TRBJ2-1	TRBD2	-	TGTGCCAGCAGCCCGGGTCCGCTAGCGGGAGCCCATAATGAGCAGTTCTTC	CASSPGPLAGAHNEQFF
TRBV6-5	TRBJ1-2	-	-	TGTGCCAGCAGTTACTCTACTCCCGCAGGGGACTATGGCTACACCTTC	CASSYSTPAGDYGYTF
TRBV20-1	TRBJ1-4	-	-	TGCAGTGCTAGTGCCCCGGGGATATCGCCTGAAAAACTGTTTTTT	CSASAPGISPEKLFF
TRBV5-5	TRBJ2-7	-	-	TGTGCCAGCAGCTTAGGTCCCACCACGGGTGTAAGCTACGAGCAGTACTTC	CASSLGPTTGVSYEQYF
TRBV7-2	TRBJ1-3	-	-	TGTGCCAGCAGCTTAGCTGGGGAGACCCTCGCTGGAAACACCATATATTTT	CASSLAGETLAGNTIYF